This TCR beta chain was identified during a study of T cells in localized non-small cell lung cancer. Study conclusions and caveats: Of the tissues analyzed, uninvolved adjacent lung showed maximal T cell clonality, greater than tumor. Heterogeneity within the tumor remains possible, as just one region underwent sequencing. Adjacent lung had a median around 60 of the 100 largest tumor clones. Among blood samples, higher T cell density accompanied longer overall survival.

TCRdb's copy holds only in-frame clones and misses some; the assay was immunoSEQ multiplex PCR. The table shows around 9,000 clones, with around 92% occurring only once. V gave up 6 bases and J gave up 0 bases, with 9 bases separating them. Germline values: CDR1 MNHEY, CDR2 SVGAGI. This CDR3 is built from 15 residues. With regard to this clone: Its specificity is not known.

Here the sequenced sample was peripheral blood, taken before any cancer treatment. V is TRBV6-5 and J is TRBJ2-6; D possibly corresponds to TRBD1 (6 bases). The sequence was collected from a woman aged 40-75 years with stage I squamous cell lung carcinoma. This CDR3 reads CASSLRGSGANVLTF. The CDR3 DNA reads as TGTGCCAGCAGCCTCAGGGGCTCTGGGGCCAACGTCCTGACTTTC.